This TCR beta chain was profiled in a study of cytomegalovirus exposure and HLA in healthy donors. Study-level points and caveats: Several top significant clusters appeared, in a later analysis, to be linked to common viral pathogens. Likely technical artifact: a cluster of highly shared sequence variants.

Donors consisted of healthy bone marrow donors. The PCR was carried out with 60 Vbeta primers and 13 Jbeta primers. Only in-frame clones appear in the TCRdb table, and some are missing; sequencing was by immunoSEQ multiplex PCR. The sample lists more than 95,000 clones, 60% to 80% seen once, with roughly 6% in the top ten. Remarks on this clone: The antigen is undetermined.

This receptor was taken from a man aged 60 to 69 in good health and CMV-seropositive. The sequencing input was PBMCs.

CDR3 coding DNA: TGCGCCAGCAGCACGCGGAGGACAGGGGGCGAACTATTCGGCTACACCTTC. It is translated as CASSTRRTGGELFGYTF. The chain combines TRBV5-1 with TRBJ1-2, with 11 bases identical to TRBD1. Germline V lookup: CDR1 SGHRS, CDR2 YFSETQ. Trimming removed 4 bases from V and 8 bases from J; junction bases left unmatched: 16. This CDR3 has 17 amino acids.